This is a list of T cell receptor beta chains from one sample in a study of identifying expanded T cells in peripheral blood. Repertoires were generated with immunoSEQ multiplex PCR, while TCRdb's copy carries only in-frame clones and drops some. The sample has about 80,000 clones, about 87% seen once. Specimen: blood. Receptors originate from a person aged 18 to 70 in good health. Each CDR3 is given with its conserved first and last residue. Fields, in order: D gene, clone size, J gene, V gene, CDR3 DNA, CDR3 protein. A D gene is named only where the DNA matches it firmly. Clone sizes are given selectively: once, few, many, or a class where the clone is expanded.

NA	NA	TRBJ2-5	TRBV9	TGTGCCAGCAGCGTAGGATCTAGCGCCAAAGAGACCCAGTACTTC	CASSVGSSAKETQYF
NA	NA	TRBJ2-5	TRBV5-1	TGCGCCAGCAGCTCCAACTCAGGGGCGGAGACCCAGTACTTC	CASSSNSGAETQYF
NA	NA	TRBJ1-2	TRBV7-9	TGTGCCAGCAGCTTAGCGTACCCGGACTATGGCTACACCTTC	CASSLAYPDYGYTF
NA	NA	TRBJ2-1	TRBV12-5	TGTGCTAGTGGTTTGGTAATCAGCTACAATGAGCAGTTCTTC	CASGLVISYNEQFF
NA	NA	TRBJ1-1	TRBV7-9	TGTGCCAGCAGCTTGGCAGGCGCGAACACTGAAGCTTTCTTT	CASSLAGANTEAFF
TRBD1	NA	TRBJ2-7	TRBV5-4	TGTGCCAGCAGCCCCTGGACAGGGGCCTACGAGCAGTACTTC	CASSPWTGAYEQYF
TRBD1	NA	TRBJ2-3	TRBV12-5	TGTGCTAGTGGGGGACAGCCTCCCGCCACGCAGTATTTT	CASGGQPPATQYF
TRBD1	NA	TRBJ1-4	TRBV6-5	TGTGCCAGCAGTTACGGACAGGGGCTTAATGAAAAACTGTTTTTT	CASSYGQGLNEKLFF
NA	NA	TRBJ1-2	TRBV5-4	TGTGCCAGCAGCCCCCCGACGGGGATCGGAGGCTACACCTTC	CASSPPTGIGGYTF
NA	once	TRBJ1-1	TRBV6-5	TGTGCCAGCAGCTTATACACTGTGGCTTTCTTT	CASSLYTVAFF
NA	NA	TRBJ1-1	TRBV18	TGTGCCAGCTCACCAGGGCAACCTAACACTGAAGCTTTCTTT	CASSPGQPNTEAFF
NA	NA	TRBJ1-3	TRBV11-2	TGTGCCAGCAGCTTAACGGGGCGTGGAAACACCATATATTTT	CASSLTGRGNTIYF
NA	NA	TRBJ2-7	TRBV30	TGTGCCTGGAGTAAGGTGAGCTCCTACGAGCAGTACTTC	CAWSKVSSYEQYF
TRBD1	NA	TRBJ1-4	TRBV19	TGTGCCAGTAGTATAGATCCCCAGGGGGCTTGGGAAAAACTGTTTTTT	CASSIDPQGAWEKLFF
TRBD1	NA	TRBJ2-1	TRBV7-6	TGTGCCAGCAGCCTCTACTCTGGGACAGGGGGTGGGAATGAGCAGTTCTTC	CASSLYSGTGGGNEQFF